This T cell receptor beta chain was captured in a study of post-analysis software for immune sequencing data. On the study more broadly: The disease courses covered relapsing-remitting, secondary progressive and progressive-relapsing multiple sclerosis. Overall study findings and caveats: Patients showed TRBV5-6, TRBV5-1 and TRBV20-1 among about five TRBV segments more frequent than in controls. A significant reduction in normalized Chao1 diversity was observed in multiple sclerosis patients versus controls.

This clonotype was picked up a small number of times. Its target is not known. Each TCR beta cDNA library carried unique molecular identifiers. TCRdb re-derived calls from the PCR reads in MiXCR, one entry per CDR3 protein. Found here are over 700,000 distinct CDR3 sequences, about 27% of them singletons; the top ten hold approximately 0.55%. Trimming removed 4 bases from V and 1 base from J, with 7 bases in between. Germline values: CDR1 SQVTM, CDR2 ANQGSEA. The CDR3 is 13 residues long. The receptor was derived from a girl under 18 with multiple sclerosis. Sequenced input: blood. The chain recombines TRBV29-1 with TRBJ2-2, with D unclear. The CDR3 DNA follows: TGCAGCGTTGGCCAGAGGAACACCGGGGAGCTGTTTTTT. It codes for CSVGQRNTGELFF.